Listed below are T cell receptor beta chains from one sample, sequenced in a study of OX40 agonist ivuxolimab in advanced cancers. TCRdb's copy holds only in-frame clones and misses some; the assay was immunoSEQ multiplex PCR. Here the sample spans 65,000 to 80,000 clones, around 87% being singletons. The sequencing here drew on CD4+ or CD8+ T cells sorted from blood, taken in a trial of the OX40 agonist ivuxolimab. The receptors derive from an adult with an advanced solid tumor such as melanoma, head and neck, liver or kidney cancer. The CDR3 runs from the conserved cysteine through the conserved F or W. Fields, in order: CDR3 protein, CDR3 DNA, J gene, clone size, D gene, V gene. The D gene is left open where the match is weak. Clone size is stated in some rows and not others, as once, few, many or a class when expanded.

CASSQDGTAQPQHF	TGCGCCAGCAGCCAAGACGGGACAGCTCAGCCCCAGCATTTT	TRBJ1-5	-	TRBD1	TRBV4-1
CASSGTNSDTQYF	TGTGCCAGCTCGGGGACTAATTCAGATACGCAGTATTTT	TRBJ2-3	-	TRBD2	TRBV28
CASSERRTLSMNTEAFF	TGTGCCAGCAGCGAGCGTCGAACGCTCTCAATGAACACTGAAGCTTTCTTT	TRBJ1-1	-	-	TRBV13
CASSPLLGGFRQPQHF	TGTGCCAGTAGCCCGCTGCTCGGGGGATTTCGGCAGCCCCAGCATTTT	TRBJ1-5	-	-	TRBV19
CASSRTSGSFEQYF	TGTGCCAGCAGTCGCACTAGCGGGAGTTTCGAGCAGTACTTC	TRBJ2-7	-	TRBD2	TRBV27
CASSETVPGLAEIAKNIQYF	TGTGCCAGCAGTGAAACTGTCCCGGGACTAGCGGAAATAGCCAAAAACATTCAGTACTTC	TRBJ2-4	-	TRBD2	TRBV2
CASSSFTSDTEAFF	TGTGCCAGCAGTTCTTTTACATCTGACACTGAAGCTTTCTTT	TRBJ1-1	-	-	TRBV27
CASGAHGETQYF	TGCGCCAGCGGAGCCCATGGAGAGACCCAGTACTTC	TRBJ2-5	-	-	TRBV5-1
CAISDQKAFYGYTF	TGTGCCATCAGTGACCAGAAAGCGTTCTATGGCTACACCTTC	TRBJ1-2	once	-	TRBV10-3
CASSLGTTGNTIYF	TGTGCCAGCAGCCTCGGGACCACTGGAAACACCATATATTTT	TRBJ1-3	-	-	TRBV7-3
CASSLGYTEAFF	TGTGCCAGCAGTTTAGGGTACACTGAAGCTTTCTTT	TRBJ1-1	-	-	TRBV6-5
CASSQDLATASRSDTQYF	TGTGCCAGCAGCCAAGATCTCGCGACTGCGTCGCGGTCAGATACGCAGTATTTT	TRBJ2-3	-	-	TRBV4-2
CASSLALGQQYNEQFF	TGCGCCAGCAGCTTGGCATTGGGACAGCAATACAATGAGCAGTTCTTC	TRBJ2-1	-	TRBD1	TRBV5-1
CASSLSLPHHRQGTEAFF	TGTGCCAGCAGTTTATCCCTGCCTCATCACCGACAGGGGACTGAAGCTTTCTTT	TRBJ1-1	once	TRBD1	TRBV27
CASSLIPSTDTQYF	TGTGCCAGCAGCTTAATCCCTAGCACAGATACGCAGTATTTT	TRBJ2-3	-	-	TRBV7-3
CASSPPGLAGYEQYF	TGTGCCAGCAGTCCACCCGGACTAGCGGGCTACGAGCAGTACTTC	TRBJ2-7	-	TRBD2	TRBV27
CASNPVQGSNTEAFF	TGCGCCAGCAACCCAGTACAGGGGTCGAACACTGAAGCTTTCTTT	TRBJ1-1	-	TRBD1	TRBV4-1
CASSRLQGGTEAFF	TGTGCCAGCAGCCGCCTACAGGGGGGCACTGAAGCTTTCTTT	TRBJ1-1	-	TRBD1	TRBV5-6
CAISDSLSYNEQFF	TGTGCCATCAGTGACAGCCTTTCCTACAATGAGCAGTTCTTC	TRBJ2-1	-	-	TRBV10-3
CASSLWPSSEQYF	TGTGCCAGCAGTTTATGGCCGTCCTCGGAGCAGTACTTC	TRBJ2-7	-	-	TRBV28